This passage covers 28 T cell receptor beta chains from one sample sequenced in a study of T cell repertoires in cytomegalovirus infection. TCRdb processed the reads anew with MiXCR; each CDR3 protein has one entry. This sample carries about 770,000 distinct CDR3 sequences, 25% to 35% of them seen once, and the ten largest clones take around 13%. Antigens of these TCRs are unknown. The sequenced sample was cultured CD8+ T cells from PBMCs, obtained from culture after CMV antigen stimulation. The receptors were sampled from a human donor in good health (CMV status not recorded). Some clones in this sample may be carry-over from other donors' samples.

The chain uses TRBV27 and TRBJ2-7; D not certain. The germline V gene encodes CDR1 MNHEY and CDR2 SMNVEV (reference sequence). The CDR3 runs 13 residues. V was trimmed by 2 bases and J by 1 base, leaving 6 bases between them. CDR3 sequence: CASSLTESYEQYF. The CDR3 DNA reads TGTGCCAGCAGTTTAACAGAATCCTACGAGCAGTACTTC.

This clonotype was seen a handful of times. The chain carries TRBV5-1 and TRBJ1-1; the D is unclear. The V end lost 6 bases, the J end lost 1 base, and 19 bases lay between the germline ends. This CDR3 is 16 amino acids long. Germline V CDR1 and CDR2: SGHRS, YFSETQ. This CDR3 reads CASKGLTPTQNTEAFF. Written as DNA, the CDR3 is TGCGCCAGCAAAGGGCTCACACCTACTCAGAACACTGAAGCTTTCTTT.

This clonotype occurred a few times. The chain is built from TRBV19 and TRBJ1-5; 9 bases are a match to TRBD1. The ends lost 7 bases at V and 0 bases at J; junction bases unmatched: 4. Germline V gene data show CDR1 as LNHDA and CDR2 as SQIVND (reference sequence). The CDR3 has 15 amino acids. CDR3 bases: TGTGCCAGTAAAGAGGACAGGGGTAGCAATCAGCCCCAGCATTTT. It translates to CASKEDRGSNQPQHF.

This rearrangement joins TRBV20-1 to TRBJ1-2; 8 bases map to TRBD1. The CDR3 has 11 residues. The V segment lost 5 bases and the J segment 9 bases; nucleotides outside the gene matches: 5. Per germline, CDR1 DFQATT and CDR2 SNEGSKA (reference sequence). The CDR3, as DNA: TGCAGTGCTCCAGGACAGGGAAGCTACACCTTC. It specifies CSAPGQGSYTF.

In nucleotides, the CDR3 is TGCAGTGCACCCCGCGGGGGTGGCAATCAGCCCCAGCATTTT. Encoded protein: CSAPRGGGNQPQHF. The chain recombines TRBV20-1 with TRBJ1-5, with D maybe TRBD1 (5 bases). CDR1 is DFQATT, CDR2 SNEGSKA, per germline (reference sequence). V dropped 6 bases and J dropped 2 bases, with 14 bases sitting between them. This CDR3 contains 14 residues.

This clonotype was found a few times. The rearrangement uses TRBV7-9 and TRBJ1-4, with D unclear. Looked up from germline, CDR1 is SEHNR and CDR2 is FQNEAQ (reference sequence). The CDR3 consists of 14 residues. The ends were cut back, 3 bases at V and 0 bases at J, with 5 bases in the middle. The CDR3 is CASSFQATNEKLFF. The DNA of the CDR3 is TGTGCCAGCAGCTTCCAGGCAACTAATGAAAAACTGTTTTTT.

The V gene is TRBV6-5, the J gene TRBJ2-5; 9 bases map to TRBD2. Trimming at V came to 6 bases and at J to 5 bases, leaving 13 bases not matched to a gene. Looked up from germline, CDR1 is MNHEY and CDR2 is SVGAGI. The CDR3 runs to 16 residues. CDR3: CASRPIGGGGVETQYF. The CDR3 DNA follows: TGTGCCAGCAGACCGATTGGCGGGGGGGGGGTTGAGACCCAGTACTTC.

V is TRBV7-9 and J is TRBJ1-2; 9 nucleotides agree with TRBD1. Germline CDR1 is SEHNR and CDR2 is FQNEAQ (reference sequence). V was pared by 4 bases and J by 4 bases, with 10 bases of the junction left unmatched. The CDR3 has 16 amino acids. The CDR3 nucleotides read TGTGCCAGCAGCTGGCCGAGGGACAGGGCTTTCTATGGCTACACCTTC. This encodes CASSWPRDRAFYGYTF. Variable domain in full (rest from reference TRBV7-9 and TRBJ1-2): DTGVSQNPRHKITKRGQNVTFRCDPISEHNRLYWYRQTLGQGPEFLTYFQNEAQLEKSRLLSDRFSAERPKGSFSTLEIQRTEQGDSAMYLCASSWPRDRAFYGYTFGSGTRLTVV.

The chain employs TRBV7-9 and TRBJ2-3; a possible D gene is TRBD2 (5 bases). The CDR3 loop spans 16 amino acids. Germline-derived CDR1 and CDR2 are SEHNR and FQNEAQ (reference sequence). V was trimmed by 4 bases and J by 1 base, leaving 15 bases between them. The DNA for the CDR3 is TGTGCCAGCAGCTACCCAAAGAGCGGACGCACAGATACGCAGTATTTT. Its translation: CASSYPKSGRTDTQYF. The whole variable domain, remainder taken from reference TRBV7-9 and TRBJ2-3, is DTGVSQNPRHKITKRGQNVTFRCDPISEHNRLYWYRQTLGQGPEFLTYFQNEAQLEKSRLLSDRFSAERPKGSFSTLEIQRTEQGDSAMYLCASSYPKSGRTDTQYFGPGTRLTVL.

This clonotype was seen at least ten times. The V call is TRBV7-6, the J call TRBJ2-7; D is possibly TRBD2 (6 bases). The V end was cut by 1 base, the J end by 2 bases, with 9 bases between. The CDR3 consists of 14 residues. The germline gives CDR1 SGHVS, CDR2 FNYEAQ. CDR3 sequence (DNA): TGTGCCAGCAGCTTAGGGGAGGAGGCCTACGAGCAGTACTTC. This encodes CASSLGEEAYEQYF. The entire variable domain, with the rest obtained from reference TRBV7-6 and TRBJ2-7, is as follows: GAGVSQSPRYKVTKRGQDVALRCDPISGHVSLYWYRQALGQGPEFLTYFNYEAQQDKSGLPNDRFSAERPEGSISTLTIQRTEQRDSAMYRCASSLGEEAYEQYFGPGTRLTVT.

This clonotype was seen more than once but under ten times. This sequence joins TRBV19 and TRBJ1-6, with 7 bases fitting TRBD1. CDR3 length: 13 residues. The junction had 10 bases not matched to a gene; V was cut back by 11 bases and J by 9 bases. Germline CDR1 LNHDA, CDR2 SQIVND (reference sequence). In DNA form, the CDR3 reads TGTGCCGCCCGACAGGGAGAAGGTTCACCCCTCCACTTT. It translates to CAARQGEGSPLHF.

Points on this clonotype: The junction shows a germline mismatch at one end, possibly a read error. The V call is TRBV6-1, the J call TRBJ2-2; 10 bases fit TRBD2. The CDR3 loop spans 15 amino acids. The germline CDR1 and CDR2 sequences are MNHNS and SASEGT. In DNA, the CDR3 is TGTGCCAGCAGTGAAGTTCCTAGCGGGGGTGGGGTGCTGTTTTTT. Translation gives CASSEVPSGGGVLFF.

This clonotype was seen a handful of times. The CDR3 DNA reads as TGTGCCAGCAGCCACCGGGAACACTACGAGCAGTACGTC. Protein: CASSHREHYEQYV. The V gene is TRBV7-9, the J gene TRBJ2-7, with D perhaps matching TRBD2 (5 bases). The CDR3 covers 13 residues. V gave up 5 bases and J gave up 3 bases, with 11 bases separating them. CDR1 is SEHNR and CDR2 is FQNEAQ in the germline V gene (reference sequence).

This clonotype was detected a few times. The J gene is TRBJ1-2, the V gene TRBV4-1, with 9 bases matching TRBD1. Trimming at V came to 4 bases and at J to 3 bases, leaving 9 bases not matched to a gene. CDR1 is MGHRA, CDR2 YSYEKL, per germline. This CDR3 is 16 amino acids long. The CDR3 loop is CASSPLTGGEDYGYTF. CDR3 bases: TGCGCCAGCAGCCCTTTGACAGGGGGGGAGGACTATGGCTACACCTTC.

The V call is TRBV20-1, the J call TRBJ2-7; the D gene is possibly TRBD2 (7 bases). Trimming took 0 bases from V and 4 from J, leaving 16 bases between them. Looked up from germline, CDR1 is DFQATT and CDR2 is SNEGSKA (reference sequence). This CDR3 region has 15 residues. CDR3 DNA: TGCAGTGCTAGAGATCTCCGGGGGGCGCGATACGAGCAGTACTTC. Translation gives CSARDLRGARYEQYF.

The V gene is TRBV27, the J gene TRBJ1-1; D unresolved. This CDR3 has 15 amino acids. CDR1 MNHEY and CDR2 SMNVEV come from the germline V gene (reference sequence). V lost 2 bases and J 5 bases, leaving 15 bases between the germline ends. The CDR3 is CASSLMPSSGTEAFF. The CDR3 coding sequence is TGTGCCAGCAGTTTAATGCCTTCTTCGGGGACTGAAGCTTTCTTT.

The chain links TRBV11-3 to TRBJ2-1; possible D gene TRBD1, 6 bases. The CDR3 is made up of 14 amino acids. The germline V and J ends were trimmed by 4 bases and 6 bases, with 13 bases remaining between them. Germline V gene sequence: CDR1 SGHNT, CDR2 YENEEA. In DNA, the CDR3 is TGTGCCAGCAGCTCCAGACAGGATCCCAATGAGCAGTTCTTC. It specifies CASSSRQDPNEQFF.

This clonotype has more than one count but fewer than ten. V and J are TRBV7-8 and TRBJ2-5; TRBD2 agrees at 12 bases. Trimming cost V 6 bases and J 7 bases; bases outside gene matches: 6. CDR1 is SGHVS, CDR2 FQNEAQ, per germline. The CDR3 is 14 amino acids. Here the CDR3 reads CASSRLAGGGTQYF. The CDR3 region has the DNA TGTGCCAGCAGTCGCCTAGCGGGGGGGGGGACCCAGTACTTC.

This clonotype was seen a handful of times. This chain uses TRBV10-3 with TRBJ2-1; 9 bases match TRBD1. This CDR3 is built from 14 residues. Germline V gives CDR1 ENHRY, CDR2 SYGVKD. The trim removed 9 bases at V and 4 bases at J, leaving 7 bases unmatched. CDR3 in amino acids: CAIYPGQGYNEQFF. Here the CDR3 DNA reads TGTGCCATTTACCCGGGACAGGGTTACAATGAGCAGTTCTTC.

This clonotype has at least ten counts. The V gene is TRBV7-2, the J gene TRBJ2-5; D remains ambiguous. The CDR3 runs 14 residues. CDR1 SGHTA and CDR2 FQGNSA come from the germline V gene. V was cut by 6 bases and J by 0 bases, with 11 bases left in between. The CDR3 DNA sequence: TGTGCCAGCAGACGACCCGAATACCAAGAGACCCAGTACTTC. It yields the protein CASRRPEYQETQYF.

This clonotype was seen more than once but under ten times. The chain has TRBV7-6 and TRBJ2-1, with D perhaps TRBD2 (5 bases). This CDR3 spans 14 amino acids. The ends were cut back, 5 bases at V and 12 bases at J, with 20 bases in the middle. CDR1 and CDR2 from the germline V gene are SGHVS and FNYEAQ. The CDR3 sequence: CASSHPPADYWQFF. The CDR3 bases are TGTGCCAGCAGCCATCCCCCCGCCGACTACTGGCAGTTCTTC.

The chain combines TRBV5-1 with TRBJ1-6; 8 bases match TRBD1. The CDR3 is made up of 18 amino acids. From germline, CDR1 is SGHRS and CDR2 YFSETQ. Losses at the gene ends were 4 bases for V and 0 bases for J; bases not matched to a gene: 9. DNA of the CDR3: TGCGCCAGCAGCGAAAGGGACAGGCAGAGCTCCTATAATTCACCCCTCCACTTT. It yields the protein CASSERDRQSSYNSPLHF.

The gene calls are TRBV28 and TRBJ1-2; 9 bases agree with TRBD1. The CDR3 totals 15 residues. Germline V gene sequence: CDR1 MDHEN, CDR2 SYDVKM. J was trimmed by 4 bases and V by 1 base; bases with no gene match: 4. The DNA for the CDR3 is TGTGCCAGCAGTTTATCATGGGACAGGGTCTATGGCTACACCTTC. It encodes CASSLSWDRVYGYTF.

There are a few counts of this clonotype. The gene calls are TRBV7-9 and TRBJ2-1; D gene uncertain. Trimming cost V 5 bases and J 4 bases, with 27 bases left between them. Germline CDR1 SEHNR, CDR2 FQNEAQ (reference sequence). The length of the CDR3 is 19 residues. CDR3 in amino acids: CASSPRERQATFLYNEQFF. CDR3 sequence (DNA): TGTGCCAGCAGCCCGAGAGAGCGTCAGGCCACTTTCCTTTACAATGAGCAGTTCTTC.

This clonotype was seen ten or more times. The chain recombines TRBV27 with TRBJ1-2; tentative D call: TRBD1 (5 bases). Germline assignment: CDR1 MNHEY and CDR2 SMNVEV (reference sequence). The CDR3 extends over 14 amino acids. Trimming shortened V by 3 bases and J by 10 bases, and 18 bases separated the two germline ends. The CDR3 nucleotides are TGTGCCAGCAGTTTTTCGACAGCGGGTGTTGACTACACCTTC. It codes for CASSFSTAGVDYTF.

The gene calls are TRBV10-3 and TRBJ2-5; 8 bases agree with TRBD2. Germline assignment: CDR1 ENHRY and CDR2 SYGVKD. J lost 3 bases, V lost 3 bases, and 6 bases had no gene match. The CDR3 is 15 residues long. CDR3 region: CAISEVGGAEETQYF. DNA for the CDR3: TGTGCCATCAGTGAAGTCGGGGGGGCCGAAGAGACCCAGTACTTC.

Regarding this clonotype: This may stem from a read error, because a much larger clone lies one nucleotide away. This sequence joins TRBV27 and TRBJ1-5; D unresolved. There are 15 residues in the CDR3. V lost 3 bases and J lost 0, with 9 bases in between. In germline, CDR1 is MNHEY, CDR2 SMNVEV (reference sequence). The CDR3 DNA is TGTGCCAGCAGTTTCCTAGGGAATAGCAATCAGCCCCAGCATTTT. Translation: CASSFLGNSNQPQHF.

The rearrangement links TRBV7-3 to TRBJ2-3, with 11 bases aligning to TRBD2. The J segment lost 2 bases and the V segment lost 0 bases, leaving 7 bases of the junction unmatched. The CDR3 extends over 18 amino acids. Per germline, CDR1 SGHTA and CDR2 FQGTGA. The CDR3 DNA follows: TGTGCCAGCAGCTTAACGCCTAGCGGGGGGTTCTACACAGATACGCAGTATTTT. Protein: CASSLTPSGGFYTDTQYF.